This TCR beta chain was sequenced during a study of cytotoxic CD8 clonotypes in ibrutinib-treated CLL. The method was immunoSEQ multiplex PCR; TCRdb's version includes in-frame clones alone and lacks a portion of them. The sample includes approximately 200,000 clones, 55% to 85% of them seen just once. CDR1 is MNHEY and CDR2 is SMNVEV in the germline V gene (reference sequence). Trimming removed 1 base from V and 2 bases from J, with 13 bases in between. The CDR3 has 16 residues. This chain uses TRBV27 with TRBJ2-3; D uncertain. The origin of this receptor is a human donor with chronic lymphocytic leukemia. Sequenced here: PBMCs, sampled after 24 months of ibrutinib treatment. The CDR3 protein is CASSLYGPRNTDTQYF. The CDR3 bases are TGTGCCAGCAGTTTATATGGGCCAAGAAACACAGATACGCAGTATTTT.